This TCR beta chain was obtained from a study of blood T cell repertoires in COVID-19. Whole-study context: Donors in the United States, Italy and Spain gave samples during acute or convalescent COVID-19.

Sequencing used immunoSEQ multiplex PCR; TCRdb keeps in-frame clones, though not all of them. The sample consists of hundreds of thousands of clones, roughly nine tenths of them appearing once. Per the germline V gene, CDR1 is ENHRY and CDR2 is SYGVKD. V was shortened by 7 bases and J by 4 bases, with 13 bases between the two germline ends. The CDR3 consists of 13 residues. Sequencing used PBMCs or T cells enriched from blood (not recorded which). J is TRBJ1-1 and V is TRBV10-3, with D possibly matching TRBD1 (5 bases). The origin of this receptor is a man aged 60-69 years who had recovered from COVID-19. The CDR3 nucleotides are TGTGCCATCAACTACGGGGGTGGCACTGAAGCTTTCTTT. Translating gives CAINYGGGTEAFF.